This T cell receptor (beta chain) is drawn from a study of cytomegalovirus exposure and HLA in healthy donors. CDR1 is MGHDK, CDR2 SYGVNS, per germline. This CDR3 contains 13 residues. V trimming: 5 bases; J trimming: 5 bases; junction bases outside the gene matches: 5. Primers included in the PCR were 60 Vbeta and 13 Jbeta primers. Profiled with immunoSEQ multiplex PCR; TCRdb holds only in-frame clones, not every one. The sample carries over 20,000 clones, about 70% recorded once. Sequences were obtained from PBMCs. The sequence was collected from a woman aged 45-65 years in good health and CMV-seronegative. This sequence joins TRBV25-1 and TRBJ2-7; 8 nucleotides match TRBD1. In DNA, the CDR3 is TGTGCCAGCAGTCGGACAGGGAGACACGAGCAGTACTTC. This gives the protein CASSRTGRHEQYF.